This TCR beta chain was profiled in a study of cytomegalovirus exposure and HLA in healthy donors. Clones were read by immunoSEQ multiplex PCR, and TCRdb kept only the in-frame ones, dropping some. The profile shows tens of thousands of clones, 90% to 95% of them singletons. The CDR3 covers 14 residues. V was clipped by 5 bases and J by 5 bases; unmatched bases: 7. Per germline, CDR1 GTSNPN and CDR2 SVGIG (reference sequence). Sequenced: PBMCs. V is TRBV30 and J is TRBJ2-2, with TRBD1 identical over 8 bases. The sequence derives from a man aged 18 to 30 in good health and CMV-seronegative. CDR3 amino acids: CAWAYRGRTGELFF. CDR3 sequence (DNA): TGTGCCTGGGCCTACAGGGGGAGAACCGGGGAGCTGTTTTTT.